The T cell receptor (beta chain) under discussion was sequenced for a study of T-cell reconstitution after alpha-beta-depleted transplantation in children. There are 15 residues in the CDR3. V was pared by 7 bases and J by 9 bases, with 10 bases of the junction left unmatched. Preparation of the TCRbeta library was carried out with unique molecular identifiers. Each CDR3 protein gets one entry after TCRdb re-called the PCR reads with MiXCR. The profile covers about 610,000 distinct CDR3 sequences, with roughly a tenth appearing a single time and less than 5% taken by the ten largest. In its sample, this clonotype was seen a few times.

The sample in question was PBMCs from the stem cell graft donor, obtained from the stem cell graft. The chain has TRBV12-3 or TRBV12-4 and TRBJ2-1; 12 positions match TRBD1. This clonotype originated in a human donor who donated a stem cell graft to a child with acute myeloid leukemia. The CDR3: CASKRGGQGAGEQFF. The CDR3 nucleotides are TGTGCCAGCAAGCGAGGGGGACAGGGGGCGGGTGAGCAGTTCTTC.